The source of this T cell receptor beta chain is a study of shared clonotypes between healthy human individuals. The length of the CDR3 is 14 residues. J lost 7 bases, V lost 7 bases, and 8 bases had no gene match. The germline V gene encodes CDR1 MNHEY and CDR2 SVGAGI. The table came from immunoSEQ multiplex PCR; TCRdb's copy has only in-frame clones and leaves some out. The sample holds about 710,000 clones, 73% seen once. This clone turned up a few times. The sequencing sample was made of memory CD4+ T cells sorted from blood. The subset denotes: CD45RA-negative fraction. This TCR derives from a woman aged 25 to 39 in good health. The genes are TRBV6-5 and TRBJ2-1, with 9 positions matching TRBD2. CDR3 loop: CASKLAGMRNEQFF. As DNA, the CDR3 is TGTGCCAGCAAGCTAGCGGGAATGCGGAATGAGCAGTTCTTC.